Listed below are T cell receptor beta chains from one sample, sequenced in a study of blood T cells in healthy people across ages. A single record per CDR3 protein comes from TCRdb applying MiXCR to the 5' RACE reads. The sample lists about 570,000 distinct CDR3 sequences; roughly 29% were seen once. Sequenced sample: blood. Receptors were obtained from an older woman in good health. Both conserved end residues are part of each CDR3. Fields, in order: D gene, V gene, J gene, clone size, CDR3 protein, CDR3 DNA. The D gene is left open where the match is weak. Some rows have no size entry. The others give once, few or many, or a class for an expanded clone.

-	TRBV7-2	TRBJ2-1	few	CASSLAGGSNEQFF	TGTGCCAGCAGCTTAGCGGGGGGCTCCAATGAGCAGTTCTTC
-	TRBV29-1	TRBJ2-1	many	CSADRGSSYNEQFF	TGCAGCGCGGACCGGGGCAGCTCCTACAATGAGCAGTTCTTC
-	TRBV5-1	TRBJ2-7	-	CASSPDSFSTYEQYF	TGCGCCAGCAGCCCGGACAGTTTCTCAACCTACGAGCAGTACTTC
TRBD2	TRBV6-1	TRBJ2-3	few	CASSPRASGGVGDTQYF	TGTGCCAGCAGTCCACGGGCTAGCGGGGGGGTGGGGGATACGCAGTATTTT
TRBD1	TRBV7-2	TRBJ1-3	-	CASSLGQGKATIYF	TGTGCCAGCAGCTTAGGACAGGGGAAGGCCACCATATATTTT
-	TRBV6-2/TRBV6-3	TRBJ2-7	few	CASIFGGTGSYEQYF	TGTGCCAGCATATTTGGCGGGACGGGTTCCTACGAGCAGTACTTC
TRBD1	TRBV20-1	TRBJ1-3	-	CSAGFGTGSGNTIYF	TGCAGTGCTGGATTTGGGACAGGCTCAGGAAACACCATATATTTT
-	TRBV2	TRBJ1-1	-	CASSEQGPNTEAFF	TGTGCCAGCAGTGAACAGGGGCCGAACACTGAAGCTTTCTTT
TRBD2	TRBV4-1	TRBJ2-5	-	CASSQGLAAGGKTQYF	TGCGCCAGCAGCCAAGGTTTAGCAGCCGGGGGGAAGACCCAGTACTTC
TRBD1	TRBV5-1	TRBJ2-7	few	CASSDRGYSYEQYF	TGCGCCAGCAGTGACAGGGGGTACTCGTACGAGCAGTACTTC
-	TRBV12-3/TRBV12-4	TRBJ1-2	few	CASRPTWASTDGYTF	TGTGCCAGCAGGCCGACCTGGGCATCGACAGATGGCTACACCTTC
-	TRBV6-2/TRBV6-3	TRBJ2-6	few	CASSPSSSGANVLTF	TGTGCCAGCAGCCCATCATCCTCTGGGGCCAACGTCCTGACTTTC
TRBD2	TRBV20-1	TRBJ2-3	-	CSATTLSGDFTDTQYF	TGCAGTGCTACCACCCTTAGCGGGGACTTCACAGATACGCAGTATTTT
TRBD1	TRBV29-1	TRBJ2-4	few	CSVGQGRAKNIQYF	TGCAGCGTGGGACAGGGAAGAGCCAAAAACATTCAGTACTTC
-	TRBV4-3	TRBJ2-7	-	CASSPLGVGDLEQYF	TGCGCCAGCAGCCCGCTCGGGGTGGGGGACCTCGAGCAGTACTTC